Given below is one TCR beta chain in context. This sample is part of a study of blood T cell repertoires in COVID-19. Study as a whole: Both acute and convalescent COVID-19 samples were obtained from the United States, Italy and Spain. Nucleic acid was either cDNA or gDNA, and it came from T cells, B-cell-depleted T cells, or PBMCs.

This table comes from immunoSEQ multiplex PCR, and its TCRdb copy is limited to in-frame clones, with some not included. The table has tens of thousands of clones, around 87% seen once. The length of the CDR3 is 16 residues. The sample was peripheral blood. The V call is TRBV1, the J call TRBJ1-2; TRBD1 was called by the table and not checked on the DNA. TRBV1 counts as a pseudogene. The receptor was derived from a human donor in a cohort sampled during active COVID-19. CDR3 DNA: TGCACCAGCAGCCACGAAACCCGACAGGGGTACTATGGCTACACCTTC. Translating gives CTSSHETRQGYYGYTF.